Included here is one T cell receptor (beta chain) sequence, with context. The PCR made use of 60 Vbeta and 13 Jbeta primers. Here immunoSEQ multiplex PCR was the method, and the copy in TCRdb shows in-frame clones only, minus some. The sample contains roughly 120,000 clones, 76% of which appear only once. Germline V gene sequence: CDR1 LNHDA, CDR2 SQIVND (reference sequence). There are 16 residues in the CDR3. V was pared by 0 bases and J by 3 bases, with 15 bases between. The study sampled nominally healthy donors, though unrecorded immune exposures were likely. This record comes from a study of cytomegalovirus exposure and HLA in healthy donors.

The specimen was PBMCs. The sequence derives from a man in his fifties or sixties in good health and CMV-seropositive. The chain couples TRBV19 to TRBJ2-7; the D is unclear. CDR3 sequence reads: CASSIDQTGKGYEQYF. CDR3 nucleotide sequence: TGTGCCAGTAGTATAGATCAGACTGGAAAAGGCTACGAGCAGTACTTC.